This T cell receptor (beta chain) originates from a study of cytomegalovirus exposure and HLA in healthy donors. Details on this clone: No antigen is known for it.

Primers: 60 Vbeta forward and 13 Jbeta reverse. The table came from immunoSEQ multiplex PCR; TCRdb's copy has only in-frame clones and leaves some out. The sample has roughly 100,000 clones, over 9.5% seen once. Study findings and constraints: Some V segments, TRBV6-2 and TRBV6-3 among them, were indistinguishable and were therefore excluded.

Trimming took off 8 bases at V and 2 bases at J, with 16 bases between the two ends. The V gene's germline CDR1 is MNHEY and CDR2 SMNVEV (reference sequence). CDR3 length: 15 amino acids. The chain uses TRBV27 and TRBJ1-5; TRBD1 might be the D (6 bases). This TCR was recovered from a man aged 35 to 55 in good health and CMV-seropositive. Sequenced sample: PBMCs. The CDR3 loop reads CASVFLTGRNQPQHF. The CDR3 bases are TGTGCCAGCGTTTTCCTAACAGGGCGCAATCAGCCCCAGCATTTT.